This T cell receptor beta chain was captured in a study of shared clonotypes between healthy human individuals. Notes on the study in general: A handful of donors had about 5.1% of their naive CD4 clonotypes in common.

As for this clone: Its antigen is currently unknown.

Trimming stripped 5 bases from V and 0 bases from J, with 10 bases between. Germline CDR1 reads MNHEY; CDR2 reads SMNVEV (reference sequence). This CDR3 region has 14 residues. Every contributor of samples was a Caucasian grown-up residing in Nashville, Tennessee. Original processing methods: From ImmunoSEQ came sequences covering only the junction and carrying no quality scores, so filtering differed. Sequencing was performed with immunoSEQ multiplex PCR; in TCRdb, only in-frame clones are kept and a portion is missing. Clonal size and the V and J genes are those of that table, whereas D and trimming came from the DNA. The data hold 2,100,000 or so clones, with 95% observed a single time.

The specimen sequenced was naive CD4+ T cells sorted from blood. Documented subset: CD45RA+ positively selected. The clonotype originates from a young man in good health. The chain joins TRBV27 to TRBJ1-1, with D uncertain. CDR3 amino acids: CASSPRILNTEAFF. The CDR3 bases are TGTGCCAGCAGTCCCAGGATTTTGAACACTGAAGCTTTCTTT.